One sample yielded the 12 T cell receptor beta chains listed below, sequenced in a study of follicular helper T cells after annual influenza vaccination. Time point: 2015-2016 season, 7 days after influenza vaccination. Data came from immunoSEQ multiplex PCR; TCRdb stores just in-frame clones and leaves some out. The data show several thousand clones, approximately 80% seen once. This material consisted of CXCR5+ CD38- circulating T follicular helper cells from blood, taken 7 days after influenza vaccination. Subset of the sample: circulating Tfh, non-naive CD4+CXCR5+PD-1+ (ICOS+CD38+ or ICOS-CD38-). The source is an adult who received the influenza vaccine.

The rearrangement links TRBV4-1 to TRBJ1-3; D uncertain. CDR3 size: 15 residues. Between the trimmed V and J ends, which lost 4 bases and 4 bases, there was a span of 14 bases. Germline CDR1 and CDR2: MGHRA and YSYEKL. CDR3 in amino acids: CASSPERVTGNTIYF. In nucleotides, the CDR3 is TGCGCCAGCAGCCCCGAACGGGTTACCGGAAACACCATATATTTT.

The chain combines TRBV7-2 with TRBJ1-2; maybe TRBD1 (5 bases). V lost 6 bases and J 1 base, leaving 24 bases between the germline ends. Per germline, CDR1 SGHTA and CDR2 FQGNSA. The CDR3 spans 18 residues. For the CDR3, the DNA is TGTGCCAGCAGACCTTTCATGGGGGGACGGACACTTAACTATGGCTACACCTTC. It encodes CASRPFMGGRTLNYGYTF.

This chain links TRBV7-2 with TRBJ2-1; D is ambiguous. The CDR3 loop spans 15 amino acids. Germline values: CDR1 SGHTA, CDR2 FQGNSA. With 1 base removed from V and 0 bases from J, the gap between germline ends came to 7 bases. Written as DNA, the CDR3 is TGTGCCAGCAGCTTAGGCGCCCGCTCCTACAATGAGCAGTTCTTC. It encodes CASSLGARSYNEQFF.

CDR3 DNA sequence: TGTGCCAGCAGCTTGGAGGGGGCTAGCGGGAGTGGGAACATTCAGTACTTC. This codes for CASSLEGASGSGNIQYF. The rearrangement uses TRBV5-5 and TRBJ2-4, with TRBD2 matching 10 bases. Trimming removed 0 bases from V and 7 bases from J; junction bases left unmatched: 10. Germline assignment: CDR1 SGHKS and CDR2 YYEKEE (reference sequence). CDR3 length: 17 amino acids.

The chain uses TRBV28 and TRBJ2-1, with D possibly being TRBD2 (5 bases). The CDR3 is 16 amino acids. In germline, CDR1 is MDHEN, CDR2 SYDVKM. Trimming removed 2 bases at V and 0 bases at J, with 11 bases between. CDR3 nucleotides: TGTGCCAGCAGTTTAAGGCTAGGGAGCTCCTACAATGAGCAGTTCTTC. Residues: CASSLRLGSSYNEQFF.

V and J are TRBV28 and TRBJ1-5; 8 nucleotides match TRBD1. The CDR3 extends over 15 amino acids. Germline trimming cut 2 bases from V and 6 bases from J; bases unmatched to any gene: 6. CDR1 and CDR2 (germline): MDHEN, SYDVKM. For the CDR3, the DNA is TGTGCCAGCAGTTTAGTACAGGGGGGGATTCAGCCCCAGCATTTT. Protein sequence: CASSLVQGGIQPQHF.

The rearrangement links TRBV2 to TRBJ1-2, with D tentatively TRBD1 (5 bases). Germline V lookup: CDR1 SNHLY, CDR2 FYNNEI. V was shortened by 7 bases and J by 0 bases, with 12 bases between the two germline ends. The CDR3 loop spans 14 amino acids. CDR3 in DNA: TGTGCCAGCACTCCGACAGTCTCTAACTATGGCTACACCTTC. Translation: CASTPTVSNYGYTF.

CDR3 sequence reads: CASAGRSYEQYF. CDR3 DNA sequence: TGTGCCTCCGCGGGCCGCTCCTACGAGCAGTACTTC. The chain is built from TRBV10-3 and TRBJ2-7; weak D call: TRBD2 (5 bases). Germline values: CDR1 ENHRY, CDR2 SYGVKD. V was cut by 11 bases and J by 0 bases, with 11 bases left in between. CDR3 length: 12 residues.

J is TRBJ1-4 and V is TRBV9; tentatively, D is TRBD1 (5 bases). Germline V lookup: CDR1 SGDLS, CDR2 YYNGEE. V was clipped by 0 bases and J by 6 bases, with 12 bases between them. This CDR3 is 15 amino acids long. The CDR3 loop reads CASSVVGQSDEKLFF. The CDR3 coding sequence is TGTGCCAGCAGCGTAGTGGGGCAATCGGATGAAAAACTGTTTTTT.

The chain carries TRBV5-4 and TRBJ1-2; possible D gene TRBD1, 5 bases. The CDR3 length is 13 residues. Germline V CDR1 and CDR2: SGHNT, YYREEE (reference sequence). Trimming shortened V by 0 bases and J by 3 bases, and 6 bases separated the two germline ends. CDR3 DNA sequence: TGTGCCAGCAGCTTGGGAGGGGACTATGGCTACACCTTC. It is translated as CASSLGGDYGYTF.

V usage is TRBV7-8 and J usage is TRBJ2-2, with 8 bases matching TRBD2. Germline-derived CDR1 and CDR2 are SGHVS and FQNEAQ. The CDR3 is 14 amino acids. With V trimmed by 8 bases and J by 6 bases, 8 bases remained unmatched. The CDR3 DNA sequence: TGTGCCAGCGTCGGTTCGCGGGAGGCCGGGGAGCTGTTTTTT. It encodes CASVGSREAGELFF.

V is TRBV28 and J is TRBJ2-7, with D possibly matching TRBD2 (6 bases). CDR3 length: 11 residues. Germline V gene lookup returns CDR1 MDHEN and CDR2 SYDVKM. Trimming took off 5 bases at V and 12 bases at J, with 14 bases between the two ends. CDR3 bases: TGTGCCAGCAGTACCTTGGGAGGCCCGTACTTC. Its protein is CASSTLGGPYF.